This TCR beta chain is from a study of T cell repertoires in cytomegalovirus infection. Study results and caveats: CMV-specific TCR beta clonotypes restricted by HLA-C were the ones dominating the ex vivo response.

TCRdb re-analysed the reads in MiXCR, keeping a single row per CDR3 protein. Here the sample spans about 400,000 distinct CDR3 sequences, 15% to 20% being singletons. The V gene end was trimmed by 4 bases and the J gene end by 7 bases; junction bases not matched to a gene: 11. The CDR3 runs 17 residues. Looked up from germline, CDR1 is MNHNS and CDR2 is SASEGT. This clonotype was seen more than once but under ten times. Its specificity is not known. This chain joins TRBV6-1 and TRBJ1-6, with 9 bases identical to TRBD1. The sample taken for sequencing was PBMCs. The TCR was taken from a human donor in good health (CMV status not recorded). Some clones in this sample may be carry-over from other donors' samples. The CDR3 nucleotides read TGTGCCAGCAGTGTCCGGGACAGGGATTATCTGAATTCACCCCTCCACTTT. It specifies CASSVRDRDYLNSPLHF.